The following is a TCR beta chain sequence with its context. Antigen unknown. Amplification used 60 Vbeta primers and 13 Jbeta primers. Clones were read by immunoSEQ multiplex PCR, and TCRdb kept only the in-frame ones, dropping some. Counted here are over 100,000 clones, around 73% occurring once; the ten biggest clones make up 8.4%. The data were obtained in a study of cytomegalovirus exposure and HLA in healthy donors. Per the germline V gene, CDR1 is SGHNT and CDR2 is YYREEE (reference sequence). V lost 0 bases, J lost 11 bases, and 11 bases lay in between. The CDR3 runs to 12 residues. Findings and limits, study-wide: An analysis done earlier found most TCR beta V segments productive about 87% or about 30% of the time.

The V and J genes are TRBV5-4 and TRBJ1-1; D remains unclear. This TCR was recovered from a man aged 35 to 55 in good health and CMV-seronegative. Sequencing was performed on PBMCs. CDR3 sequence reads: CASSLAGTGAFF. Written as DNA, the CDR3 is TGTGCCAGCAGCTTGGCAGGCACTGGCGCTTTCTTT.